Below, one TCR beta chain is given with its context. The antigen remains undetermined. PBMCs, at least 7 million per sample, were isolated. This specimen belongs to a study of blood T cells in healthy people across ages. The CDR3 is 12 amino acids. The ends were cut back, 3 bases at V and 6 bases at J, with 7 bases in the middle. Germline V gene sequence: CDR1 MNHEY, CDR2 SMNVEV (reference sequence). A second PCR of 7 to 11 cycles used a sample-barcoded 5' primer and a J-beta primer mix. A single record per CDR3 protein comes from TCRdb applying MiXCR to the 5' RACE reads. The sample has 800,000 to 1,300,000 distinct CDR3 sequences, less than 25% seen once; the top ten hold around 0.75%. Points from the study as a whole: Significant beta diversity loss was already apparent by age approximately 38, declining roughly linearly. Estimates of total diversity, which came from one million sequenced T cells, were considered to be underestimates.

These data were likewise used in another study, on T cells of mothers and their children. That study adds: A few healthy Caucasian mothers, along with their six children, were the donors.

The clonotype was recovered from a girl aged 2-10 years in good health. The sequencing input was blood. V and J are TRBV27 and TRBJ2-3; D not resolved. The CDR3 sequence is CASSLQVDTQYF. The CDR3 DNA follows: TGTGCCAGCAGTTTGCAGGTGGATACGCAGTATTTT.